This is a list of T cell receptor beta chains from one sample in a study of human T cells and chemical hapten exposure. TCRdb called the RACE reads again in MiXCR, with one record for every CDR3 protein. The table lists roughly 74,000 distinct CDR3 sequences, 25% to 40% of them singletons, with about 8.9% in the top ten. The sample was whole blood, taken in connection with sensitization to the hapten diphenylcyclopropenone (DPC). The source of these receptors is a man in his forties or fifties with alopecia areata. Some clones in this sample may be carry-over from other donors' samples. The CDR3 runs from the conserved cysteine through the conserved F or W. Clone sizes are given selectively: once, few, many, or a class where the clone is expanded.

v_call	clone_size	j_call	cdr3_aa
TRBV20-1	once	TRBJ2-3	CSAESLDTQYF
TRBV28	-	TRBJ2-2	CASSLRAGGNTGELFF
TRBV20-1	-	TRBJ1-5	CSARDPGGWSNQPQHF
TRBV6-2/TRBV6-3	few	TRBJ2-3	CASSYSIGAGGSTDTQYF
TRBV18	few	TRBJ2-3	CASSKGQQSDTQYF
TRBV18	few	TRBJ2-5	CASSPTVSETQYF
TRBV27	-	TRBJ2-6	CASSLLGRVSGANVLTF
TRBV6-1	-	TRBJ2-1	CASSDLWNNEQFF
TRBV6-2/TRBV6-3	-	TRBJ2-7	CASRSTGSYEQYF
TRBV6-1	few	TRBJ2-5	CASSDGGIGPQETQYF
TRBV5-1	once	TRBJ2-1	CASSATYNEQFF